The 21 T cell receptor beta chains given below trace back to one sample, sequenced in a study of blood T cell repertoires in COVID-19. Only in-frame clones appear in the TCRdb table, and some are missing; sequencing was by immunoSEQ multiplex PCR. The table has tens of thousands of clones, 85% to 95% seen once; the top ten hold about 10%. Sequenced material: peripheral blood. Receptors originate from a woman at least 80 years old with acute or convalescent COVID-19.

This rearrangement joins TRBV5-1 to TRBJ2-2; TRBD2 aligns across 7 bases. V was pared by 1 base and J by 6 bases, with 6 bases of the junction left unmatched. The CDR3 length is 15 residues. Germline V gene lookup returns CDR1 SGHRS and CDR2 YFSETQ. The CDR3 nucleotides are TGCGCCAGCAGCTTGTTGCCTAGCGGCGCCGGGGAGCTGTTTTTT. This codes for CASSLLPSGAGELFF.

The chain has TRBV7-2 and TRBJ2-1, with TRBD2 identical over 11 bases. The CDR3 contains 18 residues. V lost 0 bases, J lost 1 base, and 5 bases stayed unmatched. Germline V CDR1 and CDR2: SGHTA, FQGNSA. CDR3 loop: CASSLASGRAGSYNEQFF. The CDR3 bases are TGTGCCAGCAGCTTAGCTAGCGGGAGGGCCGGTTCCTACAATGAGCAGTTCTTC.

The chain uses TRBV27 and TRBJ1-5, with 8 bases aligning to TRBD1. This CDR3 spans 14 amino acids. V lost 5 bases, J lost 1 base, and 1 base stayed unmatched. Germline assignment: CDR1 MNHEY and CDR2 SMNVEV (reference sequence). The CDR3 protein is CASSRQGSNQPQHF. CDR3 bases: TGTGCCAGCAGTAGACAGGGGAGCAATCAGCCCCAGCATTTT.

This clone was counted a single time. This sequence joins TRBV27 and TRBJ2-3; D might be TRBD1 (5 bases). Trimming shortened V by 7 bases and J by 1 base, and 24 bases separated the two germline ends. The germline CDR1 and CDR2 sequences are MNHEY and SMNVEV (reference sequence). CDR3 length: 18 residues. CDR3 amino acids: CASNNRPLRASGTDTQYF. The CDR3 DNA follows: TGTGCCAGCAACAACCGCCCTCTCAGGGCGTCGGGCACAGATACGCAGTATTTT.

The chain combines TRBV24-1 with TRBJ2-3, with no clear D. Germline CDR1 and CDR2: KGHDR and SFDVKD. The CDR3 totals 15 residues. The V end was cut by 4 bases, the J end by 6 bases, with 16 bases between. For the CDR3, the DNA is TGTGCCACCAGTGAGAGGCAGCCGCACTTGGATACGCAGTATTTT. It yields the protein CATSERQPHLDTQYF.

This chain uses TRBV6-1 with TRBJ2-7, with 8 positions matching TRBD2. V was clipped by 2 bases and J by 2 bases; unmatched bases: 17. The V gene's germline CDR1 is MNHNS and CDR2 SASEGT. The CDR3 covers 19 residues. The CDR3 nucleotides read TGTGCCAGCAGTGAACTGTGGGCGACTAGCGATCTGACACCCTACGAGCAGTACTTC. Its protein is CASSELWATSDLTPYEQYF.

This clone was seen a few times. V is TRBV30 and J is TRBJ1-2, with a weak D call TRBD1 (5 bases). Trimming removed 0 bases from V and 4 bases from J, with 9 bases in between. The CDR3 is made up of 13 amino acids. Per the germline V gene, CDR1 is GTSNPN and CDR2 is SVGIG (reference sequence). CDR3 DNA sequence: TGTGCCTGGAGTGTAAGGGGCGCCTATGGCTACACCTTC. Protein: CAWSVRGAYGYTF. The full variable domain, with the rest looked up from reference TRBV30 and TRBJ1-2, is SQTIHQWPATLVQPVGSPLSLECTVEGTSNPNLYWYRQAAGRGLQLLFYSVGIGQISSEVPQNLSASRPQDRQFILSSKKLLLSDSGFYLCAWSVRGAYGYTFGSGTRLTVV.

This CDR3 reads CASSYSSSSTGELFF. The CDR3 DNA sequence: TGTGCCAGCAGTTACTCTTCCTCGAGCACCGGGGAGCTGTTTTTT. The rearrangement links TRBV6-6 to TRBJ2-2; D remains unclear. V lost 0 bases and J 4 bases, leaving 9 bases between the germline ends. CDR3 length equals 15 residues. CDR1 is MNHNY, CDR2 SVGAGI, per germline (reference sequence).

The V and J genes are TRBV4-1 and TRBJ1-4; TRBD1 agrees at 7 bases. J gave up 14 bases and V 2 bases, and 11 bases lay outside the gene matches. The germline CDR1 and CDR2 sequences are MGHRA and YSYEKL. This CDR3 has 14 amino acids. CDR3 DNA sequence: TGCGCCAGCAGCCAAAACCCCGGACAGGATCCGCTGTTTTTT. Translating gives CASSQNPGQDPLFF.

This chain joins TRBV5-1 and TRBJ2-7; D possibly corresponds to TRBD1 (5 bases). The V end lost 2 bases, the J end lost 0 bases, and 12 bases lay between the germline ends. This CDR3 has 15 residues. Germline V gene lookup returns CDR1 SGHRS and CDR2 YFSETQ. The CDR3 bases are TGCGCCAGCAGCTTTGGGGCAGAGAACTCCTACGAGCAGTACTTC. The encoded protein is CASSFGAENSYEQYF.

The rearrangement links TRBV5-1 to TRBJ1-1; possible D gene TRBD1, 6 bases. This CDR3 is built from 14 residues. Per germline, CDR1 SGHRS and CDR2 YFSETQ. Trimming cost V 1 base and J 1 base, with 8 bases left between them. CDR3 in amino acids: CASSLQGQNTEAFF. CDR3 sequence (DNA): TGCGCCAGCAGCTTGCAGGGACAGAACACTGAAGCTTTCTTT.

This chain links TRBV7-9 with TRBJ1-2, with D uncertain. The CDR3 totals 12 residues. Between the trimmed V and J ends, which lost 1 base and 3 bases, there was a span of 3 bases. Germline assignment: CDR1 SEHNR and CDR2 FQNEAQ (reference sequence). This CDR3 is CASSLGDYGYTF. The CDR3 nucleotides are TGTGCCAGCAGCTTAGGCGACTATGGCTACACCTTC. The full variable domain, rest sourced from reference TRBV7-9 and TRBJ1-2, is DTGVSQNPRHKITKRGQNVTFRCDPISEHNRLYWYRQTLGQGPEFLTYFQNEAQLEKSRLLSDRFSAERPKGSFSTLEIQRTEQGDSAMYLCASSLGDYGYTFGSGTRLTVV.

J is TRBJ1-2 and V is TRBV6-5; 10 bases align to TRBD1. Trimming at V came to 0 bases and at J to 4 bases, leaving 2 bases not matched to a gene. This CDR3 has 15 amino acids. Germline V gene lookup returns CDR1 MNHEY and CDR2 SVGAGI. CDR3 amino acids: CASSYSRDRGYGYTF. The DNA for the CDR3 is TGTGCCAGCAGTTACTCCCGGGACAGGGGCTATGGCTACACCTTC.

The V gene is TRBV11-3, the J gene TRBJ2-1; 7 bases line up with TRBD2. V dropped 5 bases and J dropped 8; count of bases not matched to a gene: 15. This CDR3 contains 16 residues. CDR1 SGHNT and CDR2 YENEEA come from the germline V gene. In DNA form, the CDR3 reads TGTGCCAGCAGCCCTCGATCGGGCTGGGGGGGGGATGAGCAGTTCTTC. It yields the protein CASSPRSGWGGDEQFF.

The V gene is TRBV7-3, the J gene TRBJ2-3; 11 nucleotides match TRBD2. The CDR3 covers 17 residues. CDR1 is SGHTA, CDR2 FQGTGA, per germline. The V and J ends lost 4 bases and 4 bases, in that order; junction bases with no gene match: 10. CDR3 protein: CASSSFITSGSADTQYF. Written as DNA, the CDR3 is TGTGCCAGCAGCTCATTTATTACTAGCGGGAGTGCAGATACGCAGTATTTT.

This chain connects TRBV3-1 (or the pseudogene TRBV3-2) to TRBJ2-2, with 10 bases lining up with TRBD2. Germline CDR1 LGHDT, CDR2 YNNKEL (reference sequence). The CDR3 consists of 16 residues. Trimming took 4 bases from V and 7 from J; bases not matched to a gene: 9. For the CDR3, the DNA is TGTGCCAGCAGCCCCGCTAGCGGGAGAGGAGGCGGGGAGCTGTTTTTT. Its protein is CASSPASGRGGGELFF.

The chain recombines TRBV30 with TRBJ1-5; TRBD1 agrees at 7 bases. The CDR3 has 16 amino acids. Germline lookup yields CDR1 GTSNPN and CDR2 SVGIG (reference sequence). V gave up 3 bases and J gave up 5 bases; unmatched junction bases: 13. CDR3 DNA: TGTGCCTGGAGCTCAATCGACAGGGTTGGAGATCAGCCCCAGCATTTT. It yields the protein CAWSSIDRVGDQPQHF.

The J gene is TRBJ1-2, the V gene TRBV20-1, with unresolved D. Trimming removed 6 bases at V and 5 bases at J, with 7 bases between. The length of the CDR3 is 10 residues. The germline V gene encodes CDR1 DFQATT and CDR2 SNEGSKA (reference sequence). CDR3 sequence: CSAGEYGYTF. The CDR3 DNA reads TGCAGTGCCGGGGAGTATGGCTACACCTTC.

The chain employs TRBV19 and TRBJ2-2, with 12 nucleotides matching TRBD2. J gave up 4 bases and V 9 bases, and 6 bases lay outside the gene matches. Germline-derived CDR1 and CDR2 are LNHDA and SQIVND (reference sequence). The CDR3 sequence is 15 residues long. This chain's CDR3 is CASKGLAGLTGELFF. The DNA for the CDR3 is TGTGCCAGCAAAGGACTAGCGGGGCTCACCGGGGAGCTGTTTTTT.

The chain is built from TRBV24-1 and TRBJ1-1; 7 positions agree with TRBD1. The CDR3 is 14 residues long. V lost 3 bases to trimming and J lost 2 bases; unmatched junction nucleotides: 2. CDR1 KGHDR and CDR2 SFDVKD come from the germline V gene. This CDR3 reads CATSDRQGNTEAFF. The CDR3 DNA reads TGTGCCACCAGTGATCGACAGGGTAACACTGAAGCTTTCTTT.

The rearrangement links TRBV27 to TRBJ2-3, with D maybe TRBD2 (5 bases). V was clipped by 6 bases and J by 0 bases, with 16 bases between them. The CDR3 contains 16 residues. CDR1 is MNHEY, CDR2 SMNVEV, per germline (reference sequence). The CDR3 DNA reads TGTGCCAGCAGAAGGGAATCGCGGACTAGCACAGATACGCAGTATTTT. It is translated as CASRRESRTSTDTQYF.